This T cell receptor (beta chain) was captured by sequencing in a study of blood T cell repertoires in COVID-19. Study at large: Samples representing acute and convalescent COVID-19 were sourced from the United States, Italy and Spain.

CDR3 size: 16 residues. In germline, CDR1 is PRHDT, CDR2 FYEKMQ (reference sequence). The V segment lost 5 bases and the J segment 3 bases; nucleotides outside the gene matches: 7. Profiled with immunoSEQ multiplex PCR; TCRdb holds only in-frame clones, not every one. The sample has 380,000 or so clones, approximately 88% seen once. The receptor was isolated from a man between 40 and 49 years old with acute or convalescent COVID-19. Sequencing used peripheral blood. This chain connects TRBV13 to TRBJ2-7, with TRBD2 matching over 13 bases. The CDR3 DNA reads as TGTGCCAGCAGCCCCCGGGGGACTAGCGGGGACTACGAGCAGTACTTC. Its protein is CASSPRGTSGDYEQYF.